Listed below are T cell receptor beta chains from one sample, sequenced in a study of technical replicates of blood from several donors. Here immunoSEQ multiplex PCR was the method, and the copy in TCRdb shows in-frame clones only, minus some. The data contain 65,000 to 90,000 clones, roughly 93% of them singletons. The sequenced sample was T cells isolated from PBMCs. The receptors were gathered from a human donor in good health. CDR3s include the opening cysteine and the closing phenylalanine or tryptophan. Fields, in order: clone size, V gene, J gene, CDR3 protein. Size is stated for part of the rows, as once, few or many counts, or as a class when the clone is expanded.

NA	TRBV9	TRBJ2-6	CASSGGIISGANVLTF
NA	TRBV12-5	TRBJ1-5	CASGLRSGGNNQPQHF
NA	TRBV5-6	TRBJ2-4	CASSLVRGQAKNIQYF
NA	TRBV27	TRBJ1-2	CASSLSAADYGYTF
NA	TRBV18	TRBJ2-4	CASSAYRGRVAKNIQYF
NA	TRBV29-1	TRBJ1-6	CSVAGRAEISPLHF
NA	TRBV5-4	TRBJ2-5	CASSYSAFANTQETQYF
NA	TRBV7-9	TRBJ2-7	CASSLVGTGEFYEQYF
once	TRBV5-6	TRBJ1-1	CASSSDFVEAFF
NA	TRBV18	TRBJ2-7	CASSPGGVLRSSSYEQYF
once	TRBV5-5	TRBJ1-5	CASSWRQGNQPQHF
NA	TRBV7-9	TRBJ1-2	CASSSGLSYGYTF
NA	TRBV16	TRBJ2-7	CASSQSGRGQDEQYF
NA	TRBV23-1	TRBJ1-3	CASRGQGGSGNTIYF
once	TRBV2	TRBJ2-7	CASAAGGSDEQYF
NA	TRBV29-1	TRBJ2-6	CSAGGGSGANVLTF
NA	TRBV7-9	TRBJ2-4	CASGPVRGGSTAKNIQYF
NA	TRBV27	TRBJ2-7	CASGSGQGFYEQYF
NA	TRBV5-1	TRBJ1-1	CASSLRGAGNTEAFF
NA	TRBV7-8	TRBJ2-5	CASSLWSGKETQYF
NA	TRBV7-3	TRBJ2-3	CASSPRFIRQDSSGDTQYF
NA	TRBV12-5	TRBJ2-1	CASGLAFDGVQFF
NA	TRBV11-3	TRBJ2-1	CASSHLSAGLPNEQFF
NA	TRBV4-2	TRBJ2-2	CASSTGTDELFF
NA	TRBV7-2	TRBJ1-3	CASSRSGNTIYF
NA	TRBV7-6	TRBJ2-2	CASGLAGGNTGELFF
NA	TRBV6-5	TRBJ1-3	CASILDRAGGNTIYF
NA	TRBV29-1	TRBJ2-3	CSVDLLGLKGTDTQYF
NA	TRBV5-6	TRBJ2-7	CASSFQTGESYEQYF
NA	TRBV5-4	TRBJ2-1	CASSLGTGNPGQFF
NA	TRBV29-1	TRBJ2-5	CSVETGAKETQYF
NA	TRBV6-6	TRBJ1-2	CASSYDRSYGYTF
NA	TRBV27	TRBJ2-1	CASSLGSGDYNEQFF
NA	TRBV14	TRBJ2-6	CASSQGTAGANVLTF
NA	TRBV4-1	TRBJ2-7	CASSEGGISSYEQYF
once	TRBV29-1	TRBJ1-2	CSAPTTRVGGQWNYGYTF
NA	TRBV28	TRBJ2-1	CASSLSVDGSGYNEQFF
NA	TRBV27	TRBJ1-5	CASSLGGGANQPQHF
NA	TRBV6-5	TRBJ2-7	CASSAQGVDYEQYF
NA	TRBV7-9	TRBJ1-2	CASGRQGEGYTF
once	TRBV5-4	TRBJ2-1	CASSLSRRGGNEQFF
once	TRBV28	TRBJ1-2	CASSIPQGHYGYTF